A single sample is the source of the 16 T cell receptor beta chains below, sequenced in a study of T cell clones after liver transplantation. Measured with immunoSEQ multiplex PCR; TCRdb has only the in-frame clones, and not every one. This sample has around 100,000 clones, with 82% found just once. Material: CD4+ T cells from blood, obtained before liver transplant. The receptors stem from a human donor who received a liver transplant.

The chain employs TRBV19 and TRBJ1-1, with D tentatively TRBD1 (6 bases). The V and J ends lost 7 bases and 6 bases respectively, with 12 bases between them. Per germline, CDR1 LNHDA and CDR2 SQIVND (reference sequence). CDR3 length: 12 residues. CDR3 loop: CASTPQGSEAFF. DNA for the CDR3: TGTGCCAGTACCCCACAGGGCTCTGAAGCTTTCTTT. Complete variable domain (other parts from reference TRBV19 and TRBJ1-1): DGGITQSPKYLFRKEGQNVTLSCEQNLNHDAMYWYRQDPGQGLRLIYYSQIVNDFQKGDIAEGYSVSREKKESFPLTVTSAQKNPTAFYLCASTPQGSEAFFGQGTRLTVV.

V and J are TRBV28 and TRBJ2-3; TRBD1 aligns across 8 bases. The CDR3 has 16 residues. Germline trimming cut 6 bases from V and 1 base from J; bases unmatched to any gene: 9. Germline V gene data show CDR1 as MDHEN and CDR2 as SYDVKM. CDR3 loop: CASRSFEGQGTDTQYF. As DNA, the CDR3 is TGTGCCAGCAGATCGTTTGAGGGACAGGGCACAGATACGCAGTATTTT.

J is TRBJ2-7 and V is TRBV11-2; 16 nucleotides line up with TRBD2. The V gene's germline CDR1 is SGHAT and CDR2 FQNNGV. The CDR3 loop spans 15 amino acids. The V segment lost 5 bases and the J segment 7 bases; nucleotides outside the gene matches: 5. The CDR3 spells CASSPGTSGRGEQYF. The CDR3 nucleotides are TGTGCCAGCAGCCCTGGGACTAGCGGGAGGGGAGAGCAGTACTTC.

The genes are TRBV19 and TRBJ2-1; D is unclear. The germline CDR1 and CDR2 sequences are LNHDA and SQIVND (reference sequence). The CDR3 contains 15 residues. Between the trimmed V and J ends, which lost 0 bases and 7 bases, there was a span of 13 bases. The CDR3 region is CASSIEGERVNEQFF. The CDR3 DNA follows: TGTGCCAGTAGTATAGAAGGAGAAAGGGTTAATGAGCAGTTCTTC.

The V gene is TRBV27, the J gene TRBJ2-3, with 8 bases aligning to TRBD1. CDR3 length: 15 amino acids. The germline V gene encodes CDR1 MNHEY and CDR2 SMNVEV (reference sequence). The junction had 11 bases not matched to a gene; V was cut back by 8 bases and J by 4 bases. The CDR3: CASYFKDRVPDTQYF. As DNA, the CDR3 is TGTGCCAGCTATTTTAAGGACAGGGTGCCAGATACGCAGTATTTT.

The chain is built from TRBV5-1 and TRBJ2-1; D is undetermined. This CDR3 has 14 residues. Germline V gene data show CDR1 as SGHRS and CDR2 as YFSETQ. Trimming pared 0 bases from V and 7 bases from J, leaving 11 bases between. CDR3 sequence reads: CASSLVGQLNEQFF. Written as DNA, the CDR3 is TGCGCCAGCAGCTTGGTTGGCCAGCTAAATGAGCAGTTCTTC.

V is TRBV4-3 and J is TRBJ1-2; TRBD1 matches at 9 bases. Germline CDR1 reads LGHNA; CDR2 reads YSLEER. The trim removed 0 bases at V and 4 bases at J, leaving 15 bases unmatched. This CDR3 region has 19 residues. The CDR3 DNA reads TGCGCCAGCAGCCAAGATACGGGACAGGGAACTCTCCTGGGCTATGGCTACACCTTC. Its translation: CASSQDTGQGTLLGYGYTF.

The chain couples TRBV27 to TRBJ1-1; unclear D gene. V lost 2 bases, J lost 1 base, and 8 bases lay in between. The germline V gene encodes CDR1 MNHEY and CDR2 SMNVEV (reference sequence). There are 14 residues in the CDR3. CDR3 residues: CASSLTRWNTEAFF. The CDR3 nucleotides read TGTGCCAGCAGTTTAACCAGGTGGAACACTGAAGCTTTCTTT.

This chain uses TRBV30 with TRBJ2-1, with D hard to call. This CDR3 comprises 15 residues. Trimming took off 1 base at V and 0 bases at J, with 10 bases between the two ends. Germline assignment: CDR1 GTSNPN and CDR2 SVGIG (reference sequence). The CDR3 loop reads CAWSEDVSSYNEQFF. In DNA form, the CDR3 reads TGTGCCTGGAGTGAGGACGTAAGCTCCTACAATGAGCAGTTCTTC.

V is TRBV2 and J is TRBJ2-7; D unclear. CDR1 is SNHLY, CDR2 FYNNEI, per germline. Trimming stripped 1 base from V and 7 bases from J, with 8 bases between. This CDR3 region has 12 residues. In DNA, the CDR3 is TGTGCCAGCAGTGAAGAGGCGATGGAGCAGTACTTC. Its translation: CASSEEAMEQYF.

The CDR3 DNA reads as TGCGCCAGCAGCTTGAAGACACCTAACTATGGCTACACCTTC. Translated, it gives CASSLKTPNYGYTF. V is TRBV5-1 and J is TRBJ1-2, with no clear D. The CDR3 is 14 residues long. V shed 1 base and J shed 0 bases, with 7 bases lying between them. Germline lookup yields CDR1 SGHRS and CDR2 YFSETQ.

The chain is built from TRBV6-6 and TRBJ2-1; no reliable D call. Germline lookup yields CDR1 MNHNY and CDR2 SVGAGI (reference sequence). The CDR3 covers 13 residues. Trimming stripped 5 bases from V and 5 bases from J, with 10 bases between. For the CDR3, the DNA is TGTGCCAGCAGTCTCCCGTTGGACAATGAGCAGTTCTTC. Its translation: CASSLPLDNEQFF.

The chain combines TRBV7-2 with TRBJ1-3; D possibly corresponds to TRBD1 (5 bases). The V and J ends lost 5 bases and 3 bases respectively, with 14 bases between them. The CDR3 length is 15 residues. The germline gives CDR1 SGHTA, CDR2 FQGNSA. Here the CDR3 DNA reads TGTGCCAGCAGCCCTATCGGAGGGGTTGGAAACACCATATATTTT. Protein: CASSPIGGVGNTIYF.

J is TRBJ1-1 and V is TRBV11-2, with D possibly matching TRBD1 (5 bases). CDR3 length: 15 residues. The V gene lost 1 base and the J gene lost 4 bases, with 13 bases spanning the gap. Per the germline V gene, CDR1 is SGHAT and CDR2 is FQNNGV. The CDR3 sequence is CASSLGESRGTEAFF. CDR3 coding DNA: TGTGCCAGCAGCTTAGGTGAGTCGAGGGGCACTGAAGCTTTCTTT. Full variable domain (remainder filled in from reference TRBV11-2 and TRBJ1-1): EAGVAQSPRYKIIEKRQSVAFWCNPISGHATLYWYQQILGQGPKLLIQFQNNGVVDDSQLPKDRFSAERLKGVDSTLKIQPAKLEDSAVYLCASSLGESRGTEAFFGQGTRLTVV.

The chain is built from TRBV6-6 and TRBJ1-4; perhaps TRBD1 as D (6 bases). Germline V gene sequence: CDR1 MNHNY, CDR2 SVGAGI (reference sequence). The CDR3 runs 14 residues. Trimming left V 7 bases short and J 2 bases short, with 11 bases between. The CDR3 DNA follows: TGTGCCAGCAAAAAGGGGGTCACTAATGAAAAACTGTTTTTT. Protein product: CASKKGVTNEKLFF.

The chain links TRBV2 to TRBJ1-2, with D unresolved. The germline gives CDR1 SNHLY, CDR2 FYNNEI. The V end lost 3 bases, the J end lost 4 bases, and 15 bases lay between the germline ends. The CDR3 loop spans 15 amino acids. The CDR3, as DNA: TGTGCCAGCAGTGAGAACGTCGAAAGAGGCTATGGCTACACCTTC. Amino acid sequence: CASSENVERGYGYTF. The full variable domain, its missing parts supplied by reference TRBV2 and TRBJ1-2, is EPEVTQTPSHQVTQMGQEVILRCVPISNHLYFYWYRQILGQKVEFLVSFYNNEISEKSEIFDDQFSVERPDGSNFTLKIRSTKLEDSAMYFCASSENVERGYGYTFGSGTRLTVV.